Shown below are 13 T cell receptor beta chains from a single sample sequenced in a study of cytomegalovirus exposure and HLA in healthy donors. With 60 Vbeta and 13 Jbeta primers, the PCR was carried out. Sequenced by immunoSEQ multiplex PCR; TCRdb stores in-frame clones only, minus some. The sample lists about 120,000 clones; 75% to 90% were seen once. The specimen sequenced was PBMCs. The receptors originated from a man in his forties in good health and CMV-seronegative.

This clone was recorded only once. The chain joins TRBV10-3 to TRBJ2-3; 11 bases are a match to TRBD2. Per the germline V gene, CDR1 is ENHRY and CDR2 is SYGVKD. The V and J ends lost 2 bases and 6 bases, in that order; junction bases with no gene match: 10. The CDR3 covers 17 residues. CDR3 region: CAISERASGGREDTQYF. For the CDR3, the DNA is TGTGCCATCAGTGAGCGGGCTAGCGGGGGGCGAGAGGATACGCAGTATTTT.

The CDR3 DNA reads TGTGCCAGCAGTATCCTGGGACCGGGGGCTGAAGCTTTCTTT. Its protein product is CASSILGPGAEAFF. This chain uses TRBV6-5 with TRBJ1-1; D perhaps matches TRBD1 (5 bases). Per the germline V gene, CDR1 is MNHEY and CDR2 is SVGAGI. This CDR3 is built from 14 residues. Trimming removed 5 bases at V and 6 bases at J, with 16 bases between.

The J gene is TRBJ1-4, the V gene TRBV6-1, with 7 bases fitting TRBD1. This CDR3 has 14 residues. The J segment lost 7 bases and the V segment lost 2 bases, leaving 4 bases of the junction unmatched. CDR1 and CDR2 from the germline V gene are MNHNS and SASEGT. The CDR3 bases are TGTGCCAGCAGTGAAACATACAGGGGTGAAAAACTGTTTTTT. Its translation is CASSETYRGEKLFF.

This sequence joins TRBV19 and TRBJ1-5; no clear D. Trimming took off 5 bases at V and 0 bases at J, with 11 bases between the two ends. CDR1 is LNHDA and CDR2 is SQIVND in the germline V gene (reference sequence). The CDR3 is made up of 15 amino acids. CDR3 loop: CASSSLDNSNQPQHF. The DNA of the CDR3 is TGTGCCAGTAGTTCTTTAGATAATAGCAATCAGCCCCAGCATTTT.

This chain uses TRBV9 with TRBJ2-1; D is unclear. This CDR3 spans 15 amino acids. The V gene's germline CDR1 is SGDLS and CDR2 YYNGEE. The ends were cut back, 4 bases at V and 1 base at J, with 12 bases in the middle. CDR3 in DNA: TGTGCCAGCAGCCCCACAGTACCTTCCTACAATGAGCAGTTCTTC. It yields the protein CASSPTVPSYNEQFF.

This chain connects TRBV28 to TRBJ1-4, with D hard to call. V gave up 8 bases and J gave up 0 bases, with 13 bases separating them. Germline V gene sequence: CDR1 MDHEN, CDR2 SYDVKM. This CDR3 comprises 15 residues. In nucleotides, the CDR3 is TGTGCCAGCGGGCTAACAGCTGCAACTAATGAAAAACTGTTTTTT. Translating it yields CASGLTAATNEKLFF.

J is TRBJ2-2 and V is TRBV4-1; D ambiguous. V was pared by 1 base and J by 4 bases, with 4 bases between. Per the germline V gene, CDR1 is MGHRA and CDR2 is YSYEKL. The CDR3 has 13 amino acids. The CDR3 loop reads CASSQVRTGELFF. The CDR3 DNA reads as TGCGCCAGCAGCCAAGTCCGCACCGGGGAGCTGTTTTTT.

The CDR3 here is CASSSTGGNYGYTF. CDR3 nucleotide sequence: TGTGCCAGCAGTTCGACAGGAGGTAACTATGGCTACACCTTC. V and J are TRBV6-5 and TRBJ1-2; D may be TRBD1 (6 bases). The CDR3 sequence is 14 residues long. Per germline, CDR1 MNHEY and CDR2 SVGAGI. The ends were cut back, 4 bases at V and 1 base at J, with 10 bases in the middle.

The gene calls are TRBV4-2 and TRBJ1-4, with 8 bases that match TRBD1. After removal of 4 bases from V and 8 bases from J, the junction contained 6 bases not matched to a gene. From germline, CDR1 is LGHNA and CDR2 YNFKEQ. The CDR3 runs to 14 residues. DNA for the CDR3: TGTGCCAGCAGCCCGGGACAGGAAAGAGAAAAACTGTTTTTT. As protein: CASSPGQEREKLFF.

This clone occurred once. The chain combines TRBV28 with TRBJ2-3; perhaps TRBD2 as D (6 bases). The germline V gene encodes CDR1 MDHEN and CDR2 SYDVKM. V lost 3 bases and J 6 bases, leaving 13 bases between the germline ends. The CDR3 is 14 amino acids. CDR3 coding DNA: TGTGCCAGCAGTTTGTTCGGAGGGAGCGATACGCAGTATTTT. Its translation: CASSLFGGSDTQYF.

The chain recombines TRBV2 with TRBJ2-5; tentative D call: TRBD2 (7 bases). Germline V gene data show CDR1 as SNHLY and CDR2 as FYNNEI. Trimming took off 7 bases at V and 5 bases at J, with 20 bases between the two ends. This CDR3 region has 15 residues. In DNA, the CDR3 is TGTGCCAGCACAAATTCCGGGGGGCTGGGTGAGACCCAGTACTTC. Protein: CASTNSGGLGETQYF.

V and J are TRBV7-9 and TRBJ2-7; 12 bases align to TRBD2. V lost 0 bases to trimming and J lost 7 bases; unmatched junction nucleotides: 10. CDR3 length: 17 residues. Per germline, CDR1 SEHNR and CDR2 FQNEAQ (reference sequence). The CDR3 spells CASSLASLAGGPWEQYF. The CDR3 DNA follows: TGTGCCAGCAGCTTAGCCTCCCTAGCGGGGGGGCCTTGGGAGCAGTACTTC.

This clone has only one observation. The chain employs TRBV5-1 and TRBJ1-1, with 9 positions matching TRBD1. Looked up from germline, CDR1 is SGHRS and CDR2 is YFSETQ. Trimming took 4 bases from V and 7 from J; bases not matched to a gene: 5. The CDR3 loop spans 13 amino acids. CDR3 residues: CASSNTGGLEAFF. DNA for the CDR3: TGCGCCAGCAGCAACACAGGGGGCCTTGAAGCTTTCTTT.